This passage covers 22 T cell receptor beta chains from one sample sequenced in a study of T cell changes during pregnancy in multiple sclerosis. Sequencing was performed with immunoSEQ multiplex PCR; in TCRdb, only in-frame clones are kept and a portion is missing. The sample carries around 39,000 clones, roughly 88% recorded once. The input for sequencing was CD4+ T cells from peripheral blood mononuclear cells, taken before pregnancy. The receptors come from a female donor with multiple sclerosis, enrolled in a pregnancy study.

Only a few counts were recorded for this clone. The J gene is TRBJ1-1, the V gene TRBV19; unclear D gene. Germline V CDR1 and CDR2: LNHDA, SQIVND (reference sequence). The V gene lost 5 bases and the J gene lost 0 bases, with 13 bases spanning the gap. The CDR3 loop spans 15 amino acids. CDR3 bases: TGTGCCAGTAGTGCAGACTTCGGCATGAACACTGAAGCTTTCTTT. Amino acid sequence: CASSADFGMNTEAFF.

This chain connects TRBV2 to TRBJ2-2, with a weak D call TRBD2 (6 bases). The V gene lost 5 bases and the J gene lost 2 bases, with 15 bases spanning the gap. This CDR3 is 16 amino acids long. Germline V gives CDR1 SNHLY, CDR2 FYNNEI. CDR3 loop: CASSTLAGINTGELFF. In DNA, the CDR3 is TGTGCCAGCAGTACCCTGGCGGGAATAAACACCGGGGAGCTGTTTTTT.

V is TRBV30 and J is TRBJ2-2; 9 bases match TRBD2. The CDR3 has 15 residues. Germline V CDR1 and CDR2: GTSNPN, SVGIG (reference sequence). The V and J ends lost 4 bases and 1 base, in that order; junction bases with no gene match: 4. The CDR3 region has the DNA TGTGCCTGGACGGCGGGAGGGCAGAACACCGGGGAGCTGTTTTTT. Its translation: CAWTAGGQNTGELFF. Together with reference TRBV30 and TRBJ2-2, the CDR3 gives the full variable domain: SQTIHQWPATLVQPVGSPLSLECTVEGTSNPNLYWYRQAAGRGLQLLFYSVGIGQISSEVPQNLSASRPQDRQFILSSKKLLLSDSGFYLCAWTAGGQNTGELFFGEGSRLTVL.

The table lists this clone with a count of one. V and J are TRBV27 and TRBJ2-5, with 15 bases lining up with TRBD2. V gave up 3 bases and J gave up 2 bases; unmatched junction bases: 7. The CDR3 sequence is 18 residues long. CDR1 is MNHEY, CDR2 SMNVEV, per germline (reference sequence). CDR3 sequence reads: CASSLGLAGGDFQETQYF. CDR3 coding DNA: TGTGCCAGCAGTTTGGGACTAGCGGGAGGAGACTTTCAAGAGACCCAGTACTTC.

The chain joins TRBV28 to TRBJ2-7; the D is unclear. Germline V gene data show CDR1 as MDHEN and CDR2 as SYDVKM. This CDR3 has 15 amino acids. The V end lost 6 bases, the J end lost 0 bases, and 15 bases lay between the germline ends. The CDR3: CASSPRAISSYEQYF. The CDR3 nucleotides are TGTGCCAGCAGCCCACGTGCGATTAGCTCCTACGAGCAGTACTTC. Complete variable domain (other parts from reference TRBV28 and TRBJ2-7): DVKVTQSSRYLVKRTGEKVFLECVQDMDHENMFWYRQDPGLGLRLIYFSYDVKMKEKGDIPEGYSVSREKKERFSLILESASTNQTSMYLCASSPRAISSYEQYFGPGTRLTVT.

This chain joins TRBV18 and TRBJ2-2, with 10 bases fitting TRBD1. V gave up 0 bases and J gave up 7 bases; unmatched junction bases: 5. CDR1 is KGHSH, CDR2 LQKENI, per germline. The CDR3 is 16 residues long. This CDR3 is CASSPPGQGVGGELFF. CDR3 in DNA: TGTGCCAGCTCACCACCTGGACAGGGGGTCGGCGGGGAGCTGTTTTTT.

This chain uses TRBV6-4 with TRBJ2-1; TRBD2 agrees at 9 bases. V lost 0 bases, J lost 6 bases, and 3 bases stayed unmatched. This CDR3 has 15 residues. Per the germline V gene, CDR1 is MRHNA and CDR2 is SNTAGT. The CDR3 here is CASSDSAGGPNEQFF. For the CDR3, the DNA is TGTGCCAGCAGTGACTCGGCGGGAGGGCCCAATGAGCAGTTCTTC.

This clone showed up just a few times. The chain carries TRBV12-5 and TRBJ2-1, with TRBD2 as a possible D gene (5 bases). Germline CDR1 LGHNT, CDR2 FRNRAP. This CDR3 has 13 residues. Trimming took off 4 bases at V and 4 bases at J, with 8 bases between the two ends. The CDR3 loop reads CASGSGIYNEQFF. The DNA for the CDR3 is TGTGCTAGTGGTTCCGGGATTTACAATGAGCAGTTCTTC. The entire variable domain, with the rest obtained from reference TRBV12-5 and TRBJ2-1, is as follows: DARVTQTPRHKVTEMGQEVTMRCQPILGHNTVFWYRQTMMQGLELLAYFRNRAPLDDSGMPKDRFSAEMPDATLATLKIQPSEPRDSAVYFCASGSGIYNEQFFGPGTRLTVL.

Of note for this clone: The same CDR3 is also encoded by other DNA sequences in this sample. DNA for the CDR3: TGTGCCTGGAGTCCGGGACAGGGGGGCGAGACCCAGTACTTC. Amino acid sequence: CAWSPGQGGETQYF. The gene calls are TRBV30 and TRBJ2-5; the match to TRBD1 covers 11 bases. The CDR3 runs 14 residues. V was pared by 2 bases and J by 5 bases, with 4 bases of the junction left unmatched. Germline V gives CDR1 GTSNPN, CDR2 SVGIG (reference sequence).

This clone was found once. The rearrangement joins TRBV10-2 to TRBJ2-1, with 8 bases identical to TRBD2. Germline loops: CDR1 WSHSY, CDR2 SAAADI. The CDR3 runs 14 residues. With V trimmed by 7 bases and J by 9 bases, 11 bases remained unmatched. CDR3 DNA sequence: TGCGCCAGCAAGATAGGGCTAGCGGGCCTTGAGCAGTTCTTC. Its protein is CASKIGLAGLEQFF.

This CDR3 reads CASSGGSNYGYTF. The CDR3 DNA is TGTGCCAGCAGTGGGGGCTCTAACTATGGCTACACCTTC. The chain joins TRBV6-1 to TRBJ1-2; weak D call: TRBD1 (5 bases). The CDR3 runs 13 residues. Germline loops: CDR1 MNHNS, CDR2 SASEGT. Trimming took off 4 bases at V and 0 bases at J, with 6 bases between the two ends.

This rearrangement joins TRBV28 to TRBJ1-3, with a tentative D call TRBD1 (6 bases). CDR3 length: 14 residues. The V gene lost 7 bases and the J gene lost 2 bases, with 12 bases spanning the gap. Germline V lookup: CDR1 MDHEN, CDR2 SYDVKM. The CDR3 sequence: CASTSAGAGNTIYF. The CDR3, as DNA: TGTGCCAGCACCTCGGCAGGGGCTGGAAACACCATATATTTT.

A single count supports this clone. CDR3 sequence: CASSDTGNSYEQYF. CDR3 in DNA: TGTGCCAGCAGCGATACGGGGAACTCCTACGAGCAGTACTTC. This chain joins TRBV13 and TRBJ2-7; D may be TRBD2 (5 bases). The V gene lost 5 bases and the J gene lost 0 bases, with 11 bases spanning the gap. CDR1 and CDR2 from the germline V gene are PRHDT and FYEKMQ (reference sequence). The CDR3 covers 14 residues.

This chain links TRBV5-6 with TRBJ1-6, with 8 bases fitting TRBD1. The CDR3 totals 15 residues. Per germline, CDR1 SGHDT and CDR2 YYEEEE. Trimming at V came to 0 bases and at J to 6 bases, leaving 2 bases not matched to a gene. The CDR3 coding sequence is TGTGCCAGCAGCTTGGGGCAGGGGGCTAATTCACCCCTCCACTTT. Amino acids: CASSLGQGANSPLHF.

This clone turned up a few times. The chain joins TRBV7-2 to TRBJ1-1, with TRBD1 identical over 7 bases. CDR1 and CDR2 from the germline V gene are SGHTA and FQGNSA. V shed 5 bases and J 4 bases; nucleotides not matched to a gene: 7. This CDR3 has 14 residues. CDR3 amino acids: CASSRLQGTTEAFF. CDR3 nucleotides: TGTGCCAGCAGCCGTTTACAGGGGACCACTGAAGCTTTCTTT. Supplemented by reference TRBV7-2 and TRBJ1-1, the full variable domain reads GAGVSQSPSNKVTEKGKDVELRCDPISGHTALYWYRQSLGQGLEFLIYFQGNSAPDKSGLPSDRFSAERTGGSVSTLTIQRTQQEDSAVYLCASSRLQGTTEAFFGQGTRLTVV.

This chain connects TRBV9 to TRBJ2-3, with 7 bases matching TRBD2. The ends lost 4 bases at V and 3 bases at J; junction bases unmatched: 8. Germline values: CDR1 SGDLS, CDR2 YYNGEE. The CDR3 is made up of 15 amino acids. CDR3 coding DNA: TGTGCCAGCAGCCGAACCGGGACTACAACAGATACGCAGTATTTT. This translates into CASSRTGTTTDTQYF.

The genes are TRBV11-2 and TRBJ2-2; 9 bases fit TRBD2. The germline CDR1 and CDR2 sequences are SGHAT and FQNNGV. Losses at the gene ends were 0 bases for V and 0 bases for J; bases not matched to a gene: 8. This CDR3 is built from 19 residues. CDR3 DNA: TGTGCCAGCAGCTTAGAAGCTAGCGGGATCCTCGCGAACACCGGGGAGCTGTTTTTT. As protein: CASSLEASGILANTGELFF.

The chain uses TRBV9 and TRBJ2-5; D uncertain. Germline values: CDR1 SGDLS, CDR2 YYNGEE. V lost 0 bases and J lost 4, with 13 bases in between. The CDR3 consists of 15 residues. CDR3 nucleotides: TGTGCCAGCAGCGTAGGGGTCCCTCTAGGAGAGACCCAGTACTTC. This encodes CASSVGVPLGETQYF.

This clone occurred once. V usage is TRBV2 and J usage is TRBJ2-5; 9 nucleotides match TRBD2. V trimming: 7 bases; J trimming: 4 bases; junction bases outside the gene matches: 13. Germline V lookup: CDR1 SNHLY, CDR2 FYNNEI. The CDR3 is made up of 16 amino acids. The CDR3 DNA follows: TGTGCCAGCAAGGGGCTAGCGGGACGGATGGGAGAGACCCAGTACTTC. Its translation is CASKGLAGRMGETQYF.

V usage is TRBV30 and J usage is TRBJ2-7; possible D gene TRBD1, 6 bases. The CDR3 totals 15 residues. CDR1 is GTSNPN, CDR2 SVGIG, per germline (reference sequence). V gave up 1 base and J gave up 0 bases, with 13 bases separating them. CDR3 DNA: TGTGCCTGGAGTGCCAGGGGTTCTAGCTCCTACGAGCAGTACTTC. Translated, it gives CAWSARGSSSYEQYF.

The V and J genes are TRBV2 and TRBJ1-1; possibly TRBD1 for D (6 bases). The CDR3 covers 14 residues. The germline V gene encodes CDR1 SNHLY and CDR2 FYNNEI. Trimming shortened V by 4 bases and J by 0 bases, and 9 bases separated the two germline ends. The CDR3 DNA is TGTGCCAGCAGTGGGACAGTCATGAACACTGAAGCTTTCTTT. It is translated as CASSGTVMNTEAFF.

This chain joins TRBV7-9 and TRBJ2-7; 10 nucleotides agree with TRBD1. Germline values: CDR1 SEHNR, CDR2 FQNEAQ (reference sequence). This CDR3 spans 16 amino acids. The J segment lost 4 bases and the V segment lost 5 bases, leaving 11 bases of the junction unmatched. In DNA, the CDR3 is TGTGCCAGCAGCGATTCCCTCAGGACAGGGGGGTACGAGCAGTACTTC. Translation gives CASSDSLRTGGYEQYF.